The sequence of this TCR beta chain was determined in a study of Graves' ophthalmopathy and Graves' hyperthyroidism. This clonotype was recorded at least ten times. CDR1 and CDR2 from the germline V gene are SQVTM and ANQGSEA. Trimming removed 1 base from V and 1 base from J, with 4 bases in between. CDR3 length: 13 amino acids. The authors amplified TCR beta CDR3 regions, and they did so from RNA transcripts for repertoire sequencing. First-round RT-PCR employed HTBI primers, with a second-round multiplex PCR after it. Using its own MiXCR run on the multiplex PCR reads, TCRdb lists one record per CDR3 protein. The table records about 210,000 distinct CDR3 sequences, around 30% of them present only once.

This TCR derives from a man aged 50-59 years with Graves' ophthalmopathy. Input material: peripheral blood. This chain connects TRBV29-1 to TRBJ2-2; D unclear. CDR3 loop: CSVEGENTGELFF. CDR3 bases: TGCAGCGTTGAAGGAGAGAACACCGGGGAGCTGTTTTTT.